What follows are 25 T cell receptor beta chains derived from one specimen sequenced in a study of T cell responses to AZD1222 COVID-19 vaccine. TCRdb's table, derived via immunoSEQ multiplex PCR, lists solely in-frame clones and lacks some. Found here are tens of thousands of clones, roughly 80% of them singletons; the top ten hold more than 5%. Sample: peripheral blood, taken on day 0 of AZD1222 vaccination. Receptors were obtained from an adult in good health.

The rearrangement uses TRBV5-1 and TRBJ1-1, with D possibly matching TRBD1 (6 bases). Trimming stripped 4 bases from V and 4 bases from J, with 14 bases between. Germline V lookup: CDR1 SGHRS, CDR2 YFSETQ. The CDR3 totals 14 residues. As DNA, the CDR3 is TGCGCCAGCAGCCAGGGGCGGGAGGGCACTGAAGCTTTCTTT. It encodes CASSQGREGTEAFF.

The chain joins TRBV5-6 to TRBJ1-2, with D maybe TRBD1 (5 bases). The CDR3 has 12 amino acids. V lost 9 bases, J lost 3 bases, and 12 bases lay in between. Germline V gene sequence: CDR1 SGHDT, CDR2 YYEEEE. DNA of the CDR3: TGTGCCACCTCTCTGGGGGACTATGGCTACACCTTC. Translated, it gives CATSLGDYGYTF.

J is TRBJ1-1 and V is TRBV6-5, with a tentative D call TRBD1 (6 bases). Deletions cut 7 bases from V and 1 base from J, with 16 bases between. CDR3 length equals 15 residues. CDR1 is MNHEY and CDR2 is SVGAGI in the germline V gene. The CDR3 coding sequence is TGTGCCAGCACCTGGACAGATGAGGGGAACACTGAAGCTTTCTTT. It yields the protein CASTWTDEGNTEAFF.

This clone was observed a single time. The chain has TRBV7-9 and TRBJ2-5; 7 bases are a match to TRBD1. The germline CDR1 and CDR2 sequences are SEHNR and FQNEAQ (reference sequence). The CDR3 contains 15 residues. V gave up 5 bases and J gave up 6 bases; unmatched junction bases: 12. CDR3 bases: TGTGCCAGCAGCCCAGGACAGGCAATTAGTCAGACCCAGTACTTC. Protein sequence: CASSPGQAISQTQYF.

The chain joins TRBV24-1 to TRBJ2-2; D gene unclear. The CDR3 runs 14 residues. V lost 7 bases to trimming and J lost 5 bases, with 13 bases between them. Germline values: CDR1 KGHDR, CDR2 SFDVKD. This chain's CDR3 is CATRGALGTGELFF. In nucleotides, the CDR3 is TGTGCCACCAGAGGCGCCCTGGGGACCGGGGAGCTGTTTTTT.

The chain links TRBV25-1 to TRBJ1-2, with D unresolved. Germline CDR1 MGHDK, CDR2 SYGVNS. CDR3 length: 13 amino acids. V lost 1 base and J lost 6, with 9 bases in between. CDR3 loop: CASSEFTRDGYTF. CDR3 coding DNA: TGTGCCAGCAGTGAATTCACAAGGGATGGCTACACCTTC.

V and J are TRBV15 and TRBJ1-2; D gene unclear. CDR1 is LNHNV, CDR2 YYDKDF, per germline (reference sequence). The V end lost 0 bases, the J end lost 4 bases, and 12 bases lay between the germline ends. CDR3 length: 15 residues. The CDR3 reads CATSRDEGPFYGYTF. CDR3 sequence (DNA): TGTGCCACCAGCAGAGATGAAGGACCCTTCTATGGCTACACCTTC.

The V call is TRBV18, the J call TRBJ2-7, with D tentatively TRBD1 (6 bases). Trimming took off 2 bases at V and 4 bases at J, with 15 bases between the two ends. The CDR3 covers 15 residues. CDR1 is KGHSH, CDR2 LQKENI, per germline. The CDR3 protein is CASSPSGRGEYEQYF. CDR3 bases: TGTGCCAGCTCACCAAGTGGCAGGGGAGAATACGAGCAGTACTTC.

This clone is a singleton in its sample. This sequence joins TRBV2 and TRBJ2-7, with TRBD2 matching over 7 bases. This CDR3 spans 14 amino acids. Germline trimming cut 1 base from V and 5 bases from J; bases unmatched to any gene: 5. Germline loops: CDR1 SNHLY, CDR2 FYNNEI. CDR3 bases: TGTGCCAGCAGTGAAGGTCAGGGAGGGGACGAGCAGTACTTC. This encodes CASSEGQGGDEQYF.

The chain combines TRBV5-6 with TRBJ1-1; D is unclear. Germline loops: CDR1 SGHDT, CDR2 YYEEEE. Trimming removed 2 bases from V and 4 bases from J, with 9 bases in between. The CDR3 contains 13 residues. The chain's CDR3 is CASSLGPGTEAFF. CDR3 DNA sequence: TGTGCCAGCAGCTTAGGGCCAGGCACTGAAGCTTTCTTT. Full variable domain (remainder filled in from reference TRBV5-6 and TRBJ1-1): DAGVTQSPTHLIKTRGQQVTLRCSPKSGHDTVSWYQQALGQGPQFIFQYYEEEERQRGNFPDRFSGHQFPNYSSELNVNALLLGDSALYLCASSLGPGTEAFFGQGTRLTVV.

This chain uses TRBV4-2 with TRBJ1-2; 7 bases align to TRBD1. Unmatched junction bases numbered 11, after V lost 2 bases and J lost 8 bases. This CDR3 comprises 15 residues. The germline V gene has CDR1 LGHNA and CDR2 YNFKEQ. Here the CDR3 reads CASSQLTGAVGGYTF. As DNA, the CDR3 is TGTGCCAGCAGCCAACTTACAGGGGCGGTGGGGGGCTACACCTTC.

This clone is a singleton in its sample. The chain has TRBV7-8 and TRBJ2-7; 11 bases agree with TRBD1. V lost 1 base and J lost 3; bases outside the gene matches: 2. The CDR3 loop spans 15 amino acids. Germline CDR1 SGHVS, CDR2 FQNEAQ. The CDR3 coding sequence is TGTGCCAGCAGCTTAGAGGGACAGGGGGACTACGAGCAGTACTTC. Protein sequence: CASSLEGQGDYEQYF.

The chain carries TRBV5-4 and TRBJ2-3; 9 bases agree with TRBD2. The CDR3 consists of 16 residues. Per germline, CDR1 SGHNT and CDR2 YYREEE (reference sequence). Losses at the gene ends were 4 bases for V and 0 bases for J; bases not matched to a gene: 6. In DNA, the CDR3 is TGTGCCAGCAGCCAGACTAGCGGAACTAGCACAGATACGCAGTATTTT. This sequence encodes CASSQTSGTSTDTQYF.

The V and J genes are TRBV11-3 and TRBJ2-5; TRBD2 matches at 11 bases. With V trimmed by 1 base and J by 1 base, 5 bases remained unmatched. Germline V gives CDR1 SGHNT, CDR2 YENEEA. This CDR3 has 17 amino acids. CDR3 region: CASSLVVLAGGQETQYF. The CDR3 coding sequence is TGTGCCAGCAGCTTAGTAGTGCTAGCGGGGGGCCAAGAGACCCAGTACTTC.

This clone has just a few counts. The chain has TRBV6-1 and TRBJ1-2; D is unresolved. The V gene lost 1 base and the J gene lost 0 bases, with 6 bases spanning the gap. CDR3 size: 14 residues. CDR1 is MNHNS and CDR2 is SASEGT in the germline V gene. This CDR3 reads CASSEVTANYGYTF. CDR3 sequence (DNA): TGTGCCAGCAGTGAAGTTACCGCTAACTATGGCTACACCTTC.

The rearrangement uses TRBV5-1 and TRBJ2-1; D possibly corresponds to TRBD2 (6 bases). V lost 7 bases and J 7 bases, leaving 15 bases between the germline ends. CDR3 size: 13 residues. Germline V lookup: CDR1 SGHRS, CDR2 YFSETQ. The CDR3 loop reads CASGGAGGNEQFF. For the CDR3, the DNA is TGCGCCAGCGGCGGGGCGGGTGGGAATGAGCAGTTCTTC.

The CDR3 spells CASSSGTGAHYGYTF. The CDR3 DNA follows: TGTGCCAGCAGTTCCGGGACAGGGGCCCACTATGGCTACACCTTC. The chain uses TRBV28 and TRBJ1-2; 10 bases are a match to TRBD1. The J segment lost 3 bases and the V segment lost 4 bases, leaving 5 bases of the junction unmatched. Germline CDR1 is MDHEN and CDR2 is SYDVKM. The length of the CDR3 is 15 residues.

The chain carries TRBV12-3 or TRBV12-4 and TRBJ1-5; 7 positions match TRBD1. This CDR3 comprises 13 residues. The V gene end was trimmed by 6 bases and the J gene end by 7 bases; junction bases not matched to a gene: 6. The CDR3 DNA reads TGTGCCAGCAGAGGACAGGAGGAACAGCCCCAGCATTTT. It codes for CASRGQEEQPQHF.

CDR3 sequence (DNA): TGTGCCAGCAGTGAAGGGATTGGCTATGGCTACACCTTC. It specifies CASSEGIGYGYTF. This chain uses TRBV2 with TRBJ1-2, with no clear D. CDR3 length: 13 amino acids. The V gene lost 1 base and the J gene lost 4 bases, with 7 bases spanning the gap. CDR1 is SNHLY, CDR2 FYNNEI, per germline.

The chain joins TRBV14 to TRBJ1-2; 11 positions match TRBD1. Germline CDR1 is SGHDN and CDR2 is FVKESK. The CDR3 runs to 16 residues. Unmatched junction bases numbered 3, after V lost 1 base and J lost 2 bases. The CDR3 DNA sequence: TGTGCCAGCAGCCAAGGACGGGACAGGGGGAACTATGGCTACACCTTC. Encoded protein: CASSQGRDRGNYGYTF.

The J gene is TRBJ2-5, the V gene TRBV28; D tentatively reads TRBD1 or TRBD2 (6 bases each). V was shortened by 4 bases and J by 5 bases, with 17 bases between the two germline ends. Germline V gene data show CDR1 as MDHEN and CDR2 as SYDVKM. The CDR3 loop spans 15 amino acids. DNA of the CDR3: TGTGCCAGCAGTTCCCCAATAGGGGGGACCGAGACCCAGTACTTC. Its translation: CASSSPIGGTETQYF. Variable domain in full (rest from reference TRBV28 and TRBJ2-5): DVKVTQSSRYLVKRTGEKVFLECVQDMDHENMFWYRQDPGLGLRLIYFSYDVKMKEKGDIPEGYSVSREKKERFSLILESASTNQTSMYLCASSSPIGGTETQYFGPGTRLLVL.

This chain links TRBV7-9 with TRBJ2-7, with D tentatively TRBD1 (6 bases). This CDR3 comprises 14 residues. With 5 bases removed from V and 4 bases from J, the gap between germline ends came to 15 bases. Germline V gene sequence: CDR1 SEHNR, CDR2 FQNEAQ (reference sequence). The CDR3 DNA follows: TGTGCCAGCAGCCTCCGTGGACAGCTTTACGAGCAGTACTTC. This encodes CASSLRGQLYEQYF. Based on the CDR3 plus reference TRBV7-9 and TRBJ2-7, the full variable domain is DTGVSQNPRHKITKRGQNVTFRCDPISEHNRLYWYRQTLGQGPEFLTYFQNEAQLEKSRLLSDRFSAERPKGSFSTLEIQRTEQGDSAMYLCASSLRGQLYEQYFGPGTRLTVT.

CDR3 nucleotides: TGTGCCAGCAGCCCCCGAACAAGTGGCGGCTACGAGCAGTACTTC. Translating gives CASSPRTSGGYEQYF. The gene calls are TRBV4-2 and TRBJ2-7; D is unresolved. The CDR3 has 15 amino acids. The germline gives CDR1 LGHNA, CDR2 YNFKEQ. V dropped 4 bases and J dropped 3 bases, with 16 bases sitting between them.

The chain recombines TRBV5-1 with TRBJ2-7; D might be TRBD1 or TRBD2, each matching 5 bases. Germline loops: CDR1 SGHRS, CDR2 YFSETQ. The CDR3 has 15 amino acids. Trimming shortened V by 1 base and J by 0 bases, and 11 bases separated the two germline ends. The CDR3 loop reads CASSLNPGSSYEQYF. The CDR3 DNA reads TGCGCCAGCAGCTTGAATCCAGGGAGCTCCTACGAGCAGTACTTC.

The chain has TRBV10-2 and TRBJ1-1; D unclear. This CDR3 region has 13 residues. Germline CDR1 WSHSY, CDR2 SAAADI. The V end was cut by 4 bases, the J end by 1 base, with 7 bases between. The CDR3 DNA sequence: TGCGCCAGCAGTGTTAACGGGAACACTGAAGCTTTCTTT. This codes for CASSVNGNTEAFF.